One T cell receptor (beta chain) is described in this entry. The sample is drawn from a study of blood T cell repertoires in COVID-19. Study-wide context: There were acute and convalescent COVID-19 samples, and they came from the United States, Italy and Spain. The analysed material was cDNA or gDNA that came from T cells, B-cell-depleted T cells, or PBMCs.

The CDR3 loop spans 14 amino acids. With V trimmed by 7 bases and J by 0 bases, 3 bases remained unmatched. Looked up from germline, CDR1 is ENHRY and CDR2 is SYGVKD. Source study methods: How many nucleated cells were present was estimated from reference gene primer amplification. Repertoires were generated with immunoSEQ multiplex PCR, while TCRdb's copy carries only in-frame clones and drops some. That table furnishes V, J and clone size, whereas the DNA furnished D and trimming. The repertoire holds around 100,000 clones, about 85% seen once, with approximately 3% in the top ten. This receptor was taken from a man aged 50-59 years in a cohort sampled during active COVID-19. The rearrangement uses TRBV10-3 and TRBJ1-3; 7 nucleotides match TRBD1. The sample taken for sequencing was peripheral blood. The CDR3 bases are TGTGCCATCAAAGGGACAGACTCTGGAAACACCATATATTTT. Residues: CAIKGTDSGNTIYF.